Each of the 18 T cell receptor beta chains below was sequenced from the same sample in a study of human T cells and chemical hapten exposure. The sample's time point: patch test 2, 6 weeks after DPC sensitization. Documented treatment: therapeutic diphenylcyclopropenone sensitization with weekly scalp DPC. TCRdb recomputed calls from the RACE reads with MiXCR, one row per CDR3 protein. The sample lists 360,000 or so distinct CDR3 sequences; around 6% were seen once. Sequencing used whole blood, obtained in connection with sensitization to the hapten diphenylcyclopropenone (DPC). Receptors were obtained from a woman under 30 with alopecia areata. Some clones in this sample may be carry-over from other donors' samples.

This clonotype was recorded many times. V is TRBV24-1 and J is TRBJ2-6, with D possibly TRBD1 on 6 matching bases. CDR1 is KGHDR, CDR2 SFDVKD, per germline. V was trimmed by 3 bases and J by 0 bases, leaving 14 bases between them. This CDR3 spans 18 amino acids. The CDR3 DNA is TGTGCCACCAGTGATCGGCAGGGGCTCAGCTCTGGGGCCAACGTCCTGACTTTC. Its translation: CATSDRQGLSSGANVLTF.

The chain has TRBV2 and TRBJ1-1, with D uncertain. The V gene's germline CDR1 is SNHLY and CDR2 FYNNEI. Between the trimmed V and J ends, which lost 7 bases and 0 bases, there was a span of 6 bases. CDR3 length equals 12 residues. CDR3 sequence (DNA): TGTGCCAGCACTCCTCTGAACACTGAAGCTTTCTTT. It specifies CASTPLNTEAFF. Drawing the rest from reference TRBV2 and TRBJ1-1, the complete variable domain is EPEVTQTPSHQVTQMGQEVILRCVPISNHLYFYWYRQILGQKVEFLVSFYNNEISEKSEIFDDQFSVERPDGSNFTLKIRSTKLEDSAMYFCASTPLNTEAFFGQGTRLTVV.

The chain carries TRBV7-2 and TRBJ1-6; the match to TRBD1 covers 7 bases. The V and J ends lost 2 bases and 1 base, in that order; junction bases with no gene match: 5. CDR3 length equals 17 residues. CDR1 is SGHTA, CDR2 FQGNSA, per germline. CDR3 amino acids: CASSLFEGASYNSPLHF. DNA of the CDR3: TGTGCCAGCAGCTTATTCGAGGGGGCTTCCTATAATTCACCCCTCCACTTT.

This clonotype was seen a handful of times. The CDR3 sequence is CASSGQGTRGELFF. The CDR3 coding sequence is TGTGCCAGCAGCGGACAGGGGACGAGGGGGGAGCTGTTTTTT. The chain carries TRBV7-9 and TRBJ2-2; 9 bases fit TRBD1. The CDR3 has 14 amino acids. Unmatched junction bases numbered 6, after V lost 5 bases and J lost 8 bases. Germline CDR1 SEHNR, CDR2 FQNEAQ (reference sequence).

This clonotype was observed many times. J is TRBJ1-5 and V is TRBV6-5; D gene unclear. Germline values: CDR1 MNHEY, CDR2 SVGAGI. V shed 8 bases and J shed 0 bases, with 8 bases lying between them. The CDR3 runs 13 residues. The CDR3 DNA reads as TGTGCCAGCCGGAGAAATAGCAATCAGCCCCAGCATTTT. It yields the protein CASRRNSNQPQHF.

This clonotype was observed many times. This chain uses TRBV7-2 with TRBJ2-1; possible D gene TRBD2, 5 bases. V was pared by 3 bases and J by 6 bases, with 9 bases between. Per the germline V gene, CDR1 is SGHTA and CDR2 is FQGNSA. The CDR3 sequence is 13 residues long. CDR3 coding DNA: TGTGCCAGCAGCTTTGAGGGCTCCAATGAGCAGTTCTTC. Its translation is CASSFEGSNEQFF.

Many counts were recorded for this clonotype. The chain combines TRBV18 with TRBJ1-1; D perhaps matches TRBD1 (5 bases). CDR1 and CDR2 (germline): KGHSH, LQKENI. CDR3 length: 12 residues. V was trimmed by 9 bases and J by 1 base, leaving 9 bases between them. This chain's CDR3 is CASKTANTEAFF. CDR3 nucleotides: TGTGCCAGTAAGACAGCGAACACTGAAGCTTTCTTT.

The gene calls are TRBV7-2 and TRBJ1-3, with D possibly being TRBD1 (6 bases). Germline V gives CDR1 SGHTA, CDR2 FQGNSA. CDR3 length: 15 amino acids. V lost 4 bases to trimming and J lost 0 bases, with 10 bases between them. CDR3 amino acids: CASSYQGNSGNTIYF. The CDR3 nucleotides read TGTGCCAGCAGCTATCAGGGGAACTCTGGAAACACCATATATTTT. Variable domain in full (rest from reference TRBV7-2 and TRBJ1-3): GAGVSQSPSNKVTEKGKDVELRCDPISGHTALYWYRQSLGQGLEFLIYFQGNSAPDKSGLPSDRFSAERTGGSVSTLTIQRTQQEDSAVYLCASSYQGNSGNTIYFGEGSWLTVV.

There are many counts of this clonotype. The rearrangement uses TRBV20-1 and TRBJ2-7; D may be TRBD2 (10 bases). The CDR3 runs to 17 residues. The germline V gene encodes CDR1 DFQATT and CDR2 SNEGSKA (reference sequence). V dropped 2 bases and J dropped 7 bases, with 27 bases sitting between them. The CDR3 sequence is CSARRDFLLAGTGEQYF. The CDR3 nucleotides read TGCAGTGCTAGACGTGATTTCTTACTAGCGGGGACAGGGGAGCAGTACTTC.

This clonotype was detected ten times or more. The chain has TRBV10-3 and TRBJ1-1; 10 positions match TRBD1. The V gene end was trimmed by 5 bases and the J gene end by 5 bases; junction bases not matched to a gene: 5. The CDR3 loop spans 14 amino acids. Germline values: CDR1 ENHRY, CDR2 SYGVKD. CDR3: CAISTPGQGTEAFF. The CDR3 region has the DNA TGTGCCATCAGTACCCCGGGACAGGGGACTGAAGCTTTCTTT.

This clonotype occurred a few times. The CDR3 here is CASSYAVSRGGRNEQFF. The CDR3 DNA is TGTGCCAGCAGTTACGCTGTTAGTCGGGGGGGGAGGAATGAGCAGTTCTTC. V gene TRBV27 combines with J gene TRBJ2-1; 8 bases align to TRBD2. V shed 4 bases, J shed 7 bases, and the junction held 15 bases outside the gene matches. This CDR3 spans 17 amino acids. Germline V CDR1 and CDR2: MNHEY, SMNVEV (reference sequence).

The chain uses TRBV5-1 and TRBJ1-3, with 7 bases aligning to TRBD1. V shed 7 bases and J 0 bases; nucleotides not matched to a gene: 10. The CDR3 spans 16 residues. CDR1 is SGHRS and CDR2 is YFSETQ in the germline V gene. The CDR3 sequence: CASRLTGESSGNTIYF. In DNA form, the CDR3 reads TGCGCCAGCCGGCTTACAGGGGAAAGCTCTGGAAACACCATATATTTT.

This clonotype showed up just a few times. The chain couples TRBV12-3 or TRBV12-4 to TRBJ2-3; 13 nucleotides line up with TRBD2. With V trimmed by 5 bases and J by 5 bases, 10 bases remained unmatched. The length of the CDR3 is 17 residues. CDR3 in amino acids: CASSTTTSGGAIDTQYF. DNA for the CDR3: TGTGCCAGCAGTACGACCACTAGCGGGGGGGCGATAGATACGCAGTATTTT.

The chain uses TRBV6-2 or TRBV6-3 and TRBJ2-7, with a weak D call TRBD1 (5 bases). Trimming pared 2 bases from V and 0 bases from J, leaving 11 bases between. There are 15 residues in the CDR3. The germline V gene encodes CDR1 MNHEY and CDR2 SVGEGT. The CDR3 loop reads CASSYGGALSYEQYF. CDR3 coding DNA: TGTGCCAGCAGTTACGGTGGGGCTCTCTCCTACGAGCAGTACTTC.

The table lists this clonotype with a few counts. This rearrangement joins TRBV6-5 to TRBJ2-7, with TRBD2 identical over 12 bases. Germline assignment: CDR1 MNHEY and CDR2 SVGAGI. The junction had 6 bases not matched to a gene; V was cut back by 6 bases and J by 3 bases. The length of the CDR3 is 15 residues. This chain's CDR3 is CASRPLAGGLYEQYF. CDR3 bases: TGTGCCAGCAGACCACTAGCGGGGGGACTCTACGAGCAGTACTTC.

The chain recombines TRBV18 with TRBJ1-3, with D unresolved. V lost 3 bases and J lost 2, with 11 bases in between. The germline V gene has CDR1 KGHSH and CDR2 LQKENI. The CDR3 loop spans 15 amino acids. In nucleotides, the CDR3 is TGTGCCAGCTCACCGATCGAACAGCCTGGAAACACCATATATTTT. It codes for CASSPIEQPGNTIYF.

This clonotype was observed a handful of times. The J gene is TRBJ1-5, the V gene TRBV20-1; D remains ambiguous. Germline lookup yields CDR1 DFQATT and CDR2 SNEGSKA (reference sequence). Trimming pared 1 base from V and 3 bases from J, leaving 10 bases between. CDR3 length equals 14 residues. Written as DNA, the CDR3 is TGCAGTGCTAGAGTAGGTCAGTTCAATCAGCCCCAGCATTTT. Protein: CSARVGQFNQPQHF.

This clonotype was found many times. The rearrangement uses TRBV5-1 and TRBJ1-1, with D perhaps matching TRBD1 (5 bases). Germline assignment: CDR1 SGHRS and CDR2 YFSETQ. V shed 3 bases and J shed 5 bases, with 20 bases lying between them. The CDR3 is 16 amino acids. In DNA form, the CDR3 reads TGCGCCAGCAGCTCCGCTCTAGGAGGGGCGAAGACTGAAGCTTTCTTT. Translated: CASSSALGGAKTEAFF.